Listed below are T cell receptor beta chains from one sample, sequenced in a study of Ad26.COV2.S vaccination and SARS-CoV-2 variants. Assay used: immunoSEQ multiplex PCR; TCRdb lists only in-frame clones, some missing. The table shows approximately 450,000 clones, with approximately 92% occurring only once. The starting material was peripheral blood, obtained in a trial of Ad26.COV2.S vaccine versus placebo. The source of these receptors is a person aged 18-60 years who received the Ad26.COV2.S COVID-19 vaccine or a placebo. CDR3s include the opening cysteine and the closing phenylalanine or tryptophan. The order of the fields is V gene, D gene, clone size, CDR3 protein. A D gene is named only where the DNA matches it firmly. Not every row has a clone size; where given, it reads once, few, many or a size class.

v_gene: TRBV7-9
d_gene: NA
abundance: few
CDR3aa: CASSSTTYEQYF

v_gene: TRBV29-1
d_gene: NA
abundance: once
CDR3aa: CSVEWVSGNTIYF

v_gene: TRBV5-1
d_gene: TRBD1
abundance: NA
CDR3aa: CASTPTGGNSPLHF

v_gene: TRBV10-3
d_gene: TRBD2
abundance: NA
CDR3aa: CAISQRELVETQYF

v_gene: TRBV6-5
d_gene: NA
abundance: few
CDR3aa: CASGSMNTEAFF

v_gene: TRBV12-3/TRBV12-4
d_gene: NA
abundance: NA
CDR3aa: CASSLAGEQYF

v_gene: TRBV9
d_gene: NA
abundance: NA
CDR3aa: CASSGSRGGNTIYF

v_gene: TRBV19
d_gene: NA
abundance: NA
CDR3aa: CASSLQSTGELFF

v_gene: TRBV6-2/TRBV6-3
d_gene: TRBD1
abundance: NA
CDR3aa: CASSYSFRDRGPATNEKLFF

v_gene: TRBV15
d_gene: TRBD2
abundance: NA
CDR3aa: CATSRAGLAGASNTGELFF

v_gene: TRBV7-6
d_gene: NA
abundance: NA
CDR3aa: CASSLGAGDYGYTF

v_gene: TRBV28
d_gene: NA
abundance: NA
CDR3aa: CASSLPPRSEAFF

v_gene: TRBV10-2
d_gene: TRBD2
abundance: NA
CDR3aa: CASWGERDSYEQYF

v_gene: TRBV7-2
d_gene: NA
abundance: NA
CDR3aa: CASSLGSWGRGYTF

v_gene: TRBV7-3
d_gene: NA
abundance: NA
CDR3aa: CASSPGGSPSTF

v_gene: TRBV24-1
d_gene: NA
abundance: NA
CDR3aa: CATSDLRQGGEQYF

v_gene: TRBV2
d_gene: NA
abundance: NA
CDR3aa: CASSEGYNNEQFF

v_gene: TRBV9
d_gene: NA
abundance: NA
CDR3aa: CASSVASFARHNEQFF

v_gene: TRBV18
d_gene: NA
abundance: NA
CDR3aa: CASSPPGNQPQHF

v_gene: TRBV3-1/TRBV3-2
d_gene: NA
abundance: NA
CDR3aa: CASSLGQRQETQYF

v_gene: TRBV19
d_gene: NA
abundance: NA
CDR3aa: CASSPGTFYEQYF

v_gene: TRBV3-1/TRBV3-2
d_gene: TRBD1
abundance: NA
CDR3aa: CASSRTGLGWDTEAFF

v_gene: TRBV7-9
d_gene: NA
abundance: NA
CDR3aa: CASSLVGGNQPQHF

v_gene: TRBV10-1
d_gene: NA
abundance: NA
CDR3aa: CARSRDGGLDQPQHF

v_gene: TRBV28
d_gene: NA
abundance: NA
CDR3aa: CASEDRNTGELFF

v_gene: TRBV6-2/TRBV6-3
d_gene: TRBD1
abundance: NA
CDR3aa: CASSLNRGGGNQPQHF

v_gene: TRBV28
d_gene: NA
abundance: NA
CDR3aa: CASSAPRNGKNEQYF

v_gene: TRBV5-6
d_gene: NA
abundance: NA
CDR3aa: CASSLGESTDTQYF

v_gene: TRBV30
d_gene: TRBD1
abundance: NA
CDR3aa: CAWNVGQGYDEQFF

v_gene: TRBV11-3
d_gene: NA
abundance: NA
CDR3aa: CASSSLWAEGNEQFF

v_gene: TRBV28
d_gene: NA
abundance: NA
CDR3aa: CASSPGGDYGYTF

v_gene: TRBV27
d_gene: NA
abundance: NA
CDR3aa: CAPRSWGNNEQFF

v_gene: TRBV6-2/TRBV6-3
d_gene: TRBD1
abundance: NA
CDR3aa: CASSLQGVLTEAFF

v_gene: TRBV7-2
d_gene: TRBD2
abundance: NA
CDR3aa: CASSLSGSDTDTQYF

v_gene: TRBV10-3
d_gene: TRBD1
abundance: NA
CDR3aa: CAISETGSSQPQHF

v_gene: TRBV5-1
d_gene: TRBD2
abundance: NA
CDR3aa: CASSLPSGSVSTDTQYF

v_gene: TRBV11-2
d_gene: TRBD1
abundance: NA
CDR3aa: CASSSGTGNWNEQFF

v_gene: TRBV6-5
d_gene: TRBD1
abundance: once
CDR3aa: CASRNRGEPYEQYF

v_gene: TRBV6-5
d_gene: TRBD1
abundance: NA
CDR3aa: CASRTQGAWTEAFF

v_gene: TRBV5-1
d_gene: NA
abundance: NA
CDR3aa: CASSTHVASSYEQYF

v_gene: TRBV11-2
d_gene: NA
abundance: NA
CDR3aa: CASSLGKGTQKRDYGYTF

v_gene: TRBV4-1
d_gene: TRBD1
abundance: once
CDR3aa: CASSYDTGTGRTQYF

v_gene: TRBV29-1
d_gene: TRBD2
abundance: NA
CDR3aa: CSVAGTSESREQYF

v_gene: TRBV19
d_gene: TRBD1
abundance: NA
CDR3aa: CASTSGTAQYRSTEAFF

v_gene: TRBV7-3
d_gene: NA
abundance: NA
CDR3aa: CASSLDGFYGYTF

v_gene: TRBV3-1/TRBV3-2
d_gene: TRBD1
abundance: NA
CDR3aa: CASSPGQGTSPLHF

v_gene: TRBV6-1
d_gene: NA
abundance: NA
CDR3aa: CASSENRVTGELFF

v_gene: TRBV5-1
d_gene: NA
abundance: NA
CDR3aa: CASSSQSQGSHTEAFF

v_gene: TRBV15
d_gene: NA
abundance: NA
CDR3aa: CATVQGGANTEAFF

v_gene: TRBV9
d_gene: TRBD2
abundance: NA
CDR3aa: CASSVGLATSYEQYF

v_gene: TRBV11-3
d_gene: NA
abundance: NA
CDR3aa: CASSLEHTDTQYF

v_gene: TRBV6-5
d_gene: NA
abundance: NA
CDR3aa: CASSLLGNTEAFF

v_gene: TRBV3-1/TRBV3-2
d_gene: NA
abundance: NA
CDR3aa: CASSQETRRPYNEQFF